Listed below are T cell receptor beta chains from one sample, sequenced in a study of cytomegalovirus exposure and HLA in healthy donors. This table comes from immunoSEQ multiplex PCR, and its TCRdb copy is limited to in-frame clones, with some not included. The sample carries about 160,000 clones, 65% to 80% recorded once. The specimen was PBMCs. The receptors here all came from a man in his forties in good health and CMV-seronegative. Each CDR3 is given without its conserved first and last residue. A D gene is named only where the DNA matches it firmly. Not all rows give a size; the values are once, few, many and, for expanded clones, a class.

few	TRBV5-4	TRBJ2-3	NA	13	ASSTRQTITDTQY
NA	TRBV5-4	TRBJ1-1	TRBD1	11	ASSWDRGTEAF
NA	TRBV29-1	TRBJ2-3	NA	11	SVAGQNLYTQY
NA	TRBV2	TRBJ2-1	NA	12	ASRGLSSYNEQF
NA	TRBV19	TRBJ2-3	NA	11	ASSILDTDTQY
once	TRBV2	TRBJ2-7	TRBD2	14	ASRARLAGGSYEQY
NA	TRBV7-8	TRBJ2-1	NA	15	ASSLLPSGSGFNEQF
NA	TRBV7-9	TRBJ2-2	TRBD1	13	SSSFRDRGEVELF
NA	TRBV19	TRBJ2-5	NA	11	ASSGSVQETQY
NA	TRBV7-9	TRBJ1-5	NA	13	ASSRGGGSNQPQH